A selection of T cell receptor beta chains follows, all from one sample in a study of blood T cell repertoires in COVID-19. Profiling relied on immunoSEQ multiplex PCR, and the TCRdb table lists in-frame clones only, not all of them. The repertoire holds around 40,000 clones, with roughly 85% as singletons. The sequenced material came from peripheral blood. The receptors here all came from a human donor in a cohort sampled during active COVID-19. The CDR3 runs from the conserved cysteine through the conserved F or W. Fields, in order: D gene, J gene, V gene, CDR3 protein. A D gene is named only where the DNA matches it firmly.

>TRBD1|TRBJ1-2|TRBV28
CASSSTGVYRQYGYTF
>-|TRBJ1-2|TRBV30
CAWNRSPLGTGGLDYGYTF
>-|TRBJ1-5|TRBV7-2
CASSLGYSNQPQHF
>TRBD1|TRBJ1-6|TRBV13
CASSYRTGDNSPLHF
>TRBD2|TRBJ2-5|TRBV5-1
CASSFGLAGGIRETQYF
>-|TRBJ2-5|TRBV6-6
CASTRSGETQYF
>-|TRBJ1-1|TRBV18
CASSLSREGTEAFF
>TRBD1|TRBJ1-2|TRBV19
CASRGVPQGKDYGYTF
>-|TRBJ1-1|TRBV15
CATSSQVNTEAFF
>TRBD1|TRBJ2-7|TRBV2
CASSELGQSSYEQYF
>TRBD2|TRBJ2-1|TRBV27
CASSSPPGLAGVEQFF
>TRBD1|TRBJ2-7|TRBV28
CASSLHGTGRPYEQYF
>-|TRBJ1-5|TRBV4-2
CASSQEVAARAQPQHF
>-|TRBJ1-6|TRBV11-2
CASSLALKGPSYNSPLHF
>-|TRBJ2-7|TRBV5-6
CASSRRAREVGEQYF
>TRBD1|TRBJ2-5|TRBV18
CATTLDRVETQYF
>TRBD1|TRBJ1-2|TRBV5-4
CASSLTTGVFGYTF
>-|TRBJ1-1|TRBV2
CASSENLEAFF
>-|TRBJ2-7|TRBV5-1
CASSRAPGGEQYF
>-|TRBJ2-1|TRBV18
CASSPLQGSYNEQFF
>TRBD1|TRBJ2-3|TRBV6-2/TRBV6-3
CASSRGPGTGAGADTQYF
>TRBD1|TRBJ1-1|TRBV6-5
CASSAPDRLNTEAFF
>TRBD1|TRBJ1-5|TRBV30
CAWDRGGINQPQHF